These 30 T cell receptor beta chains were all obtained from the same sample, sequenced in a study of Graves' ophthalmopathy and Graves' hyperthyroidism. RNA transcripts provided the template for amplifying TCR beta CDR3 regions. In the first round, RT-PCR was carried out with HTBI primers, and a multiplex PCR formed the second round. Using its own MiXCR run on the multiplex PCR reads, TCRdb lists one record per CDR3 protein. Among about 480,000 distinct CDR3 sequences listed, 13% to 15% were seen once. Sequenced material: blood. These receptors originate from a woman aged 30 to 39 with Graves' ophthalmopathy.

There are many counts of this clonotype. J is TRBJ2-7 and V is TRBV12-3 or TRBV12-4, with D possibly being TRBD1 (5 bases). Trimming left V 1 base short and J 6 bases short, with 16 bases between. The CDR3 has 15 amino acids. The CDR3 nucleotides read TGTGCCAGCAGTTTAGAACCAGGGTTGGGCTCCGAGCAGTACTTC. Protein: CASSLEPGLGSEQYF.

This rearrangement joins TRBV6-1 to TRBJ2-2; D not resolved. The CDR3 is 15 amino acids. The germline gives CDR1 MNHNS, CDR2 SASEGT. Deletions cut 2 bases from V and 5 bases from J, with 12 bases between. The CDR3 is CASSEFSITTGELFF. Written as DNA, the CDR3 is TGTGCCAGCAGTGAATTTAGCATCACTACCGGGGAGCTGTTTTTT.

This clonotype has a count of ten or more. This sequence joins TRBV28 and TRBJ2-5; D is unclear. CDR3 size: 14 residues. CDR1 and CDR2 from the germline V gene are MDHEN and SYDVKM. V was clipped by 2 bases and J by 5 bases, with 12 bases between them. This CDR3 is CASSLNGLGETQYF. In nucleotides, the CDR3 is TGTGCCAGCAGTTTAAACGGGCTGGGGGAGACCCAGTACTTC.

A few counts support this clonotype. This rearrangement joins TRBV20-1 to TRBJ1-1; TRBD1 matches at 7 bases. With V trimmed by 4 bases and J by 7 bases, 9 bases remained unmatched. From germline, CDR1 is DFQATT and CDR2 SNEGSKA (reference sequence). This CDR3 spans 13 amino acids. CDR3 sequence reads: CSATKGQGVEAFF. The CDR3 DNA sequence: TGCAGTGCTACCAAGGGGCAGGGGGTTGAAGCTTTCTTT.

This clonotype has a count of ten or more. The chain links TRBV4-2 to TRBJ1-6; no reliable D call. Germline loops: CDR1 LGHNA, CDR2 YNFKEQ. This CDR3 comprises 15 residues. V was cut by 0 bases and J by 4 bases, with 7 bases left in between. For the CDR3, the DNA is TGTGCCAGCAGCCAAGATGAAGGGTATAATTCACCCCTCCACTTT. Residues: CASSQDEGYNSPLHF.

At least ten counts were recorded for this clonotype. This rearrangement joins TRBV12-5 to TRBJ1-2; the match to TRBD1 covers 8 bases. The germline V gene encodes CDR1 LGHNT and CDR2 FRNRAP. The CDR3 loop spans 16 amino acids. V was clipped by 1 base and J by 2 bases; unmatched bases: 6. The CDR3 sequence: CASGLEDRAVNYGYTF. The CDR3 DNA reads as TGTGCTAGTGGTTTGGAGGACAGGGCGGTCAACTATGGCTACACCTTC.

In this sample, this clonotype turned up many times. The chain has TRBV30 and TRBJ1-2; D gene uncertain. Germline lookup yields CDR1 GTSNPN and CDR2 SVGIG (reference sequence). The germline V and J ends were trimmed by 6 bases and 7 bases, with 12 bases remaining between them. CDR3 length: 11 residues. The CDR3 region has the DNA TGTGCCTGTAGGGCCCCGGGTGGCTACACCTTC. Encoded protein: CACRAPGGYTF.

Many counts were recorded for this clonotype. This chain links TRBV12-3 or TRBV12-4 with TRBJ2-7, with D maybe TRBD2 (6 bases). The CDR3 spans 15 residues. Trimming shortened V by 5 bases and J by 0 bases, and 14 bases separated the two germline ends. CDR3 bases: TGTGCCAGCAGTCCGCAGGGACTGAACTCCTACGAGCAGTACTTC. Its translation: CASSPQGLNSYEQYF.

Notes on this clonotype: This may be a read error: a much more frequent sequence differs by one nucleotide. The CDR3 here is CASSYYGNQPQHF. Written as DNA, the CDR3 is TGTGCCAGCAGTTACTACGGCAATCAGCCCCAGCATTTT. The chain uses TRBV6-5 and TRBJ1-5; D uncertain. The V end was cut by 1 base, the J end by 2 bases, with 3 bases between. CDR3 length: 13 amino acids. Germline CDR1 MNHEY, CDR2 SVGAGI.

This clonotype was recorded at least ten times. The gene calls are TRBV6-2 or TRBV6-3 and TRBJ1-2; D might be TRBD1 (5 bases). CDR3 size: 15 residues. V was trimmed by 5 bases and J by 4 bases, leaving 17 bases between them. CDR1 is MNHEY and CDR2 is SVGEGT in the germline V gene. DNA of the CDR3: TGTGCCAGCAGTAGCCGCAGGGATCCGGTCTATGGCTACACCTTC. Amino acid sequence: CASSSRRDPVYGYTF.

This clonotype was counted ten times or more. This chain connects TRBV6-4 to TRBJ1-5; no clear D gene. With 5 bases removed from V and 0 bases from J, the gap between germline ends came to 17 bases. CDR1 is MRHNA, CDR2 SNTAGT, per germline. The CDR3 is made up of 17 amino acids. CDR3 in DNA: TGTGCCAGCAGTCGCCGGACCGGAGCTCATAGCAATCAGCCCCAGCATTTT. As protein: CASSRRTGAHSNQPQHF.

To note about this clonotype: A much bigger clone sits one base away, suggesting this may be a read error. J is TRBJ1-2 and V is TRBV7-9, with 9 bases aligning to TRBD1. Per germline, CDR1 SEHNR and CDR2 FQNEAQ (reference sequence). The CDR3 runs to 15 residues. CDR3 loop: CASSVGQGEDYGCTF. In DNA form, the CDR3 reads TGTGCCAGCAGCGTGGGACAGGGAGAGGACTATGGCTGCACCTTC.

The chain couples TRBV13 to TRBJ2-7; possible D gene TRBD2, 5 bases. The V and J ends lost 0 bases and 0 bases respectively, with 12 bases between them. The CDR3 runs to 16 residues. Germline CDR1 is PRHDT and CDR2 is FYEKMQ (reference sequence). The CDR3 nucleotides read TGTGCCAGCAGCTTAGGAGAGGGTCTAAGCTCCTACGAGCAGTACTTC. Encoded protein: CASSLGEGLSSYEQYF.

To note about this clonotype: A much larger clonotype is one base distant, so this may be a read error. V usage is TRBV12-3 or TRBV12-4 and J usage is TRBJ1-1; D unresolved. This CDR3 is 12 amino acids long. V dropped 10 bases and J dropped 6 bases, with 15 bases sitting between them. CDR3 protein: CANSPSTPEAFF. The CDR3 nucleotides read TGTGCCAACAGCCCCAGTACCCCTGAAGCTTTCTTT.

This clonotype was recorded at least ten times. The V gene is TRBV30, the J gene TRBJ1-2, with D perhaps matching TRBD1 (5 bases). The CDR3 spans 13 residues. The germline V and J ends were trimmed by 3 bases and 4 bases, with 12 bases remaining between them. Germline V CDR1 and CDR2: GTSNPN, SVGIG (reference sequence). In DNA form, the CDR3 reads TGTGCCTGGAGGGCCGGGGACCTCTATGGCTACACCTTC. Protein product: CAWRAGDLYGYTF.

The chain has TRBV12-5 and TRBJ2-5; possible D gene TRBD1, 6 bases. Germline CDR1 reads LGHNT; CDR2 reads FRNRAP. The CDR3 consists of 15 residues. V dropped 5 bases and J dropped 0 bases, with 13 bases sitting between them. CDR3 amino acids: CASGPHTGNQETQYF. Written as DNA, the CDR3 is TGTGCTAGTGGTCCCCATACAGGGAACCAAGAGACCCAGTACTTC.

This clonotype came up many times. The J gene is TRBJ2-5, the V gene TRBV6-1; D unclear. The V and J ends lost 3 bases and 1 base respectively, with 9 bases between them. The CDR3 covers 14 residues. CDR1 MNHNS and CDR2 SASEGT come from the germline V gene. CDR3: CASSEGVGQETQYF. CDR3 sequence (DNA): TGTGCCAGCAGTGAGGGCGTGGGCCAAGAGACCCAGTACTTC.

The chain is built from TRBV28 and TRBJ1-2, with TRBD1 matching over 7 bases. This CDR3 has 12 residues. In germline, CDR1 is MDHEN, CDR2 SYDVKM. V gave up 5 bases and J gave up 8 bases; unmatched junction bases: 5. The CDR3 bases are TGTGCCAGCAGTCTAACGGACAGGGGCTACACCTTC. It yields the protein CASSLTDRGYTF.

This clonotype was counted many times. The chain carries TRBV6-5 and TRBJ1-1, with TRBD1 as a possible D gene (6 bases). This CDR3 is 14 amino acids long. Germline CDR1 is MNHEY and CDR2 is SVGAGI. Trimming pared 2 bases from V and 3 bases from J, leaving 10 bases between. The CDR3 is CASSYGTLYTEAFF. As DNA, the CDR3 is TGTGCCAGCAGTTACGGGACACTCTACACTGAAGCTTTCTTT.

The J gene is TRBJ2-7, the V gene TRBV12-3 or TRBV12-4; D call uncertain. The CDR3 has 14 amino acids. V lost 1 base and J lost 2, with 9 bases in between. For the CDR3, the DNA is TGTGCCAGCAGTTTAGATATGGGGACCTACGAGCAGTACTTC. Amino acids: CASSLDMGTYEQYF.

This clonotype was recorded many times. The chain joins TRBV20-1 to TRBJ2-5; either TRBD1 or TRBD2 may supply D (5 bases each). Per the germline V gene, CDR1 is DFQATT and CDR2 is SNEGSKA (reference sequence). The CDR3 runs to 16 residues. Trimming shortened V by 0 bases and J by 5 bases, and 19 bases separated the two germline ends. In DNA, the CDR3 is TGCAGTGCTAGAGAGGTATCGGGGACCGCCCGTGAGACCCAGTACTTC. This encodes CSAREVSGTARETQYF.

This clonotype has a count of ten or more. A much larger clone sits a single nucleotide away, making a read error possible. The V gene is TRBV28, the J gene TRBJ2-7; D is unresolved. This CDR3 has 11 amino acids. Germline V gene sequence: CDR1 MDHEN, CDR2 SYDVKM. V was pared by 4 bases and J by 5 bases, with 6 bases between. CDR3 in DNA: TGTGCCAGCAGTTCCCCCAACGAGCAGTACTTC. Protein sequence: CASSSPNEQYF.

This clonotype was found many times. The V and J genes are TRBV11-2 and TRBJ2-5; the match to TRBD2 covers 11 bases. The length of the CDR3 is 14 residues. The V and J ends lost 3 bases and 11 bases, in that order; junction bases with no gene match: 8. Germline V gene sequence: CDR1 SGHAT, CDR2 FQNNGV. CDR3 sequence reads: CASSLGLAGGSQYF. The DNA for the CDR3 is TGTGCCAGCAGCTTGGGGCTAGCGGGGGGATCTCAGTACTTC.

This clonotype was seen a few times. V usage is TRBV14 and J usage is TRBJ2-7, with D possibly being TRBD2 (6 bases). The germline CDR1 and CDR2 sequences are SGHDN and FVKESK. Trimming shortened V by 5 bases and J by 6 bases, and 14 bases separated the two germline ends. This CDR3 comprises 13 residues. In nucleotides, the CDR3 is TGTGCCAGCAGCGATTTTCCAGCGGGCGAGCAGTACTTC. Translation: CASSDFPAGEQYF.

The chain combines TRBV6-1 with TRBJ1-4, with D unresolved. The V gene lost 1 base and the J gene lost 8 bases, with 8 bases spanning the gap. This CDR3 comprises 13 residues. Germline values: CDR1 MNHNS, CDR2 SASEGT. The CDR3 spells CASSEGLREKLFF. CDR3 coding DNA: TGTGCCAGCAGTGAAGGGTTGAGGGAAAAACTGTTTTTT.

Notes on this clonotype: As the CDR3 is not closed by the conserved phenylalanine or tryptophan, this likely results from a read error. The chain uses TRBV30 and TRBJ1-2; possibly TRBD1 for D (5 bases). Deletions cut 1 base from V and 8 bases from J, with 8 bases between. Germline V gene lookup returns CDR1 GTSNPN and CDR2 SVGIG (reference sequence). The CDR3 contains 11 residues. CDR3: CAWSANRGYTL. In nucleotides, the CDR3 is TGTGCCTGGAGTGCTAACAGGGGCTACACCCTC.

This clonotype was counted ten times or more. This chain links TRBV20-1 with TRBJ1-2; 7 positions agree with TRBD1. Trimming cost V 5 bases and J 4 bases; bases outside gene matches: 4. The CDR3 covers 12 residues. CDR1 and CDR2 from the germline V gene are DFQATT and SNEGSKA (reference sequence). CDR3: CSAEGAAYGYTF. As DNA, the CDR3 is TGCAGTGCTGAGGGGGCGGCCTATGGCTACACCTTC.

This clonotype came up many times. The chain is built from TRBV6-5 and TRBJ1-1; D unresolved. The CDR3 contains 15 residues. Trimming took 1 base from V and 3 from J, leaving 12 bases between them. CDR1 and CDR2 from the germline V gene are MNHEY and SVGAGI. CDR3: CASSYYGERDTEAFF. CDR3 DNA: TGTGCCAGCAGTTACTACGGGGAACGAGACACTGAAGCTTTCTTT.

This clonotype was seen more than once but under ten times. Written as DNA, the CDR3 is TGTGCCAGCAGTTTAGATGGCGGGCCGGCTTTCTTT. This gives the protein CASSLDGGPAFF. The chain joins TRBV12-3 or TRBV12-4 to TRBJ1-1; D call uncertain. Between the trimmed V and J ends, which lost 1 base and 11 bases, there was a span of 11 bases. This CDR3 is 12 amino acids long.

This clonotype was counted many times. The V gene is TRBV4-1, the J gene TRBJ1-5, with unresolved D. CDR3 length equals 16 residues. V was trimmed by 1 base and J by 2 bases, leaving 12 bases between them. The germline CDR1 and CDR2 sequences are MGHRA and YSYEKL. The CDR3 DNA follows: TGCGCCAGCAGCCAAGGACGCTTGGCTGGCAATCAGCCCCAGCATTTT. It specifies CASSQGRLAGNQPQHF.